These 3 T cell receptor beta chains came from one sample sequenced in a study of cytomegalovirus exposure and HLA in healthy donors. PCR was performed using 60 Vbeta and 13 Jbeta primers. Assay: immunoSEQ multiplex PCR; the TCRdb copy retains only in-frame clones and omits some. The sample lists approximately 140,000 clones, roughly four fifths occurring once. Sample: PBMCs. The receptors originated from a man aged 18 to 29 in good health and CMV-seropositive.

The chain's CDR3 is CAWSIASGLAFEQYF. The CDR3 DNA reads as TGTGCCTGGAGTATAGCTTCGGGACTAGCTTTCGAGCAGTACTTC. The V gene is TRBV30, the J gene TRBJ2-5; 9 bases are shared with TRBD2. The J call is uncertain, as TRBJ2-7 better fits the DNA end. CDR1 is GTSNPN and CDR2 is SVGIG in the germline V gene (reference sequence). The CDR3 has 15 amino acids.

V usage is TRBV28 and J usage is TRBJ2-7; D uncertain. With 0 bases removed from V and 1 base from J, the gap between germline ends came to 10 bases. Germline-derived CDR1 and CDR2 are MDHEN and SYDVKM. The CDR3 is 15 residues long. CDR3 sequence reads: CASSLWQARSYEQYF. The CDR3 nucleotides are TGTGCCAGCAGTTTATGGCAGGCGCGATCCTACGAGCAGTACTTC.

The V call is TRBV9, the J call TRBJ2-1; 13 nucleotides match TRBD2. The junction had 6 bases not matched to a gene; V was cut back by 8 bases and J by 10 bases. The CDR3 has 13 amino acids. Germline V gene sequence: CDR1 SGDLS, CDR2 YYNGEE. This CDR3 is CASQPGLAGEQFF. The CDR3 DNA reads TGTGCCAGTCAACCGGGACTAGCGGGAGAGCAGTTCTTC.